Listed below are T cell receptor beta chains from one sample, sequenced in a study of OX40 agonist ivuxolimab in advanced cancers. The repertoire was sequenced with immunoSEQ multiplex PCR; TCRdb's copy has only in-frame clones and lacks some. The sample includes some 34,000 clones, 84% of them seen just once. Source: CD4+ or CD8+ T cells sorted from blood, taken in a trial of the OX40 agonist ivuxolimab. These receptors all come from an adult with an advanced solid tumor such as melanoma, head and neck, liver or kidney cancer. CDR3s include the opening cysteine and the closing phenylalanine or tryptophan. A D gene is named only where the DNA matches it firmly. The listing skips clone size in some rows; elsewhere it reads once, few, many or a size class.

abundance	len	j_gene	v_gene	d_gene	CDR3aa	CDR3nt
NA	14	TRBJ2-3	TRBV4-3	TRBD1	CASQPGQGTDTQYF	TGCGCCAGCCAACCGGGACAGGGCACAGATACGCAGTATTTT
NA	15	TRBJ1-5	TRBV19	NA	CASSIVGLSNQPQHF	TGTGCCAGTAGTATAGTGGGTCTTAGCAATCAGCCCCAGCATTTT
NA	16	TRBJ1-1	TRBV13	TRBD1	CASSSSPGQGATEAFF	TGTGCCAGCAGCTCGAGCCCGGGACAGGGGGCCACTGAAGCTTTCTTT
NA	13	TRBJ1-4	TRBV7-9	TRBD1	CASSPTGSEKLFF	TGTGCCAGCAGCCCGACAGGGAGTGAAAAACTGTTTTTT
NA	15	TRBJ1-6	TRBV7-9	NA	CASSLESGGNSPLHF	TGTGCCAGCAGCTTAGAATCGGGGGGCAATTCACCCCTCCACTTT
NA	17	TRBJ1-1	TRBV5-8	NA	CASSSNLNSIRNTEAFF	TGTGCCAGCAGCTCCAACTTAAACTCCATCAGGAACACTGAAGCTTTCTTT
NA	15	TRBJ1-6	TRBV27	NA	CASSLEVQGNSPLHF	TGTGCCAGCAGTTTAGAGGTTCAAGGAAATTCACCCCTCCACTTT
once	16	TRBJ2-4	TRBV6-6	NA	CASSYSGVRTKNIQYF	TGTGCCAGCAGTTACTCGGGGGTGAGAACCAAAAACATTCAGTACTTC
once	14	TRBJ1-1	TRBV5-4	NA	CASSDGQLNTEAFF	TGTGCCAGCAGCGATGGACAGCTGAACACTGAAGCTTTCTTT
once	13	TRBJ2-7	TRBV2	NA	CASIEGGRYEQYF	TGTGCCAGCATCGAGGGTGGACGCTACGAGCAGTACTTC
NA	16	TRBJ1-1	TRBV11-2	NA	CASSLGGGILNTEAFF	TGTGCCAGCAGCTTAGGAGGGGGGATCTTGAACACTGAAGCTTTCTTT
NA	15	TRBJ1-5	TRBV19	NA	CASSIGAGLNQPQHF	TGTGCCAGTAGTATAGGTGCAGGACTCAATCAGCCCCAGCATTTT
NA	15	TRBJ2-7	TRBV4-2	NA	CASSQDLAPSYEQYF	TGTGCCAGCAGCCAAGATCTGGCACCTTCCTACGAGCAGTACTTC
NA	14	TRBJ2-7	TRBV6-5	NA	CASSYYRGDNEQYF	TGTGCCAGCAGTTACTATAGGGGGGACAACGAGCAGTACTTC
NA	12	TRBJ2-1	TRBV27	NA	CASSLSGNEQFF	TGTGCCAGCAGTTTGTCGGGAAATGAGCAGTTCTTC